This T cell receptor (beta chain) was documented in a study of blood T cell repertoires in COVID-19. The wider study: The samples span acute and convalescent COVID-19 from the United States, Italy and Spain. Sources were T cells, B-cell-depleted T cells, or PBMCs; the material itself was cDNA or gDNA.

Method: immunoSEQ multiplex PCR; TCRdb's copy keeps in-frame clones and lacks some. The top ten hold about 1.2% of the sample, which has about 300,000 clones, around nine tenths seen once. Germline lookup yields CDR1 MNHEY and CDR2 SVGEGT. CDR3 length: 12 amino acids. V was trimmed by 4 bases and J by 1 base, leaving 5 bases between them. The receptor's source is a man aged 65-85 years with acute or convalescent COVID-19. The sample was peripheral blood. V gene TRBV6-2 or TRBV6-3 combines with J gene TRBJ2-7; D remains ambiguous. The CDR3 here is CASSFPSYEQYF. The CDR3 coding sequence is TGTGCCAGCAGTTTTCCTTCCTACGAGCAGTACTTC.